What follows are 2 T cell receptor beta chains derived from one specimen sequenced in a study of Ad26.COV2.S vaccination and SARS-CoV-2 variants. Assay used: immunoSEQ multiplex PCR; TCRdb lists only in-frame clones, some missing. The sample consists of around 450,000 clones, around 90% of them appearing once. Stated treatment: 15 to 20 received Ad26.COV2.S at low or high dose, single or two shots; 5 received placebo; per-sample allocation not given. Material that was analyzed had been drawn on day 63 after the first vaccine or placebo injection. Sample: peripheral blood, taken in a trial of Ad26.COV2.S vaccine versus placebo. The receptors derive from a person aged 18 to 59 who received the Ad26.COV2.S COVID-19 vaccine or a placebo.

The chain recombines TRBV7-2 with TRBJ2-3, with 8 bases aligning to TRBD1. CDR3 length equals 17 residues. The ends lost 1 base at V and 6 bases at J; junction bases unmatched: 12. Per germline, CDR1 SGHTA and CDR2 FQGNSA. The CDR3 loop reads CASSLVSTGGLVDTQYF. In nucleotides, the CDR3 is TGTGCCAGCAGCTTAGTGTCTACAGGGGGTCTCGTGGATACGCAGTATTTT.

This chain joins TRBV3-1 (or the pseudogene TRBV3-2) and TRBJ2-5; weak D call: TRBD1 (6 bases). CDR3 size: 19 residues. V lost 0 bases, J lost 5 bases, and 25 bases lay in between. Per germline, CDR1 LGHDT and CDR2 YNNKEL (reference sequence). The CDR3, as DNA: TGTGCCAGCAGCCAAGATCAGTCAGGGGCTATCACGAAGGCGGAGACCCAGTACTTC. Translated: CASSQDQSGAITKAETQYF.